Shown below are 17 T cell receptor beta chains from a single sample sequenced in a study of T-cell reconstitution after alpha-beta-depleted transplantation in children. Unique molecular identifiers were used to barcode this TCRbeta library. Using its own MiXCR run on the PCR reads, TCRdb lists one record per CDR3 protein. The sample records 350,000 to 400,000 distinct CDR3 sequences, 20% being singletons. Sequences were derived from PBMCs from the stem cell graft donor, sampled from the stem cell graft. Every receptor here comes from a human donor who donated a stem cell graft to a child with acute myeloid leukemia.

This sequence joins TRBV10-2 and TRBJ2-7; 7 bases match TRBD1. Trimming cost V 6 bases and J 7 bases; bases outside gene matches: 3. Germline V gives CDR1 WSHSY, CDR2 SAAADI. CDR3 length: 11 amino acids. The CDR3 loop reads CASRDRPEQYF. The CDR3 DNA follows: TGCGCCAGCAGGGACAGGCCGGAGCAGTACTTC.

In its sample, this clonotype was seen many times. The chain combines TRBV12-3 or TRBV12-4 with TRBJ2-7; 8 nucleotides agree with TRBD1. The CDR3 extends over 15 amino acids. The ends lost 5 bases at V and 6 bases at J; junction bases unmatched: 12. The CDR3 spells CASSPERTGSSEQYF. The CDR3 region has the DNA TGTGCCAGCAGTCCGGAGAGGACAGGGAGTAGCGAGCAGTACTTC.

This clonotype has just a few counts. J is TRBJ1-2 and V is TRBV6-1; no definite D call. Trimming took 4 bases from V and 8 from J, leaving 20 bases between them. In germline, CDR1 is MNHNS, CDR2 SASEGT. The CDR3 covers 15 residues. In DNA, the CDR3 is TGTGCCAGCAGTGTAGCCCCGGTTATCCCCTACGGCTACACCTTC. It yields the protein CASSVAPVIPYGYTF.

This clonotype was found a few times. The chain combines TRBV4-1 with TRBJ2-1; 10 bases map to TRBD2. Trimming took 0 bases from V and 2 from J; bases not matched to a gene: 4. The CDR3 length is 17 residues. Germline lookup yields CDR1 MGHRA and CDR2 YSYEKL. The CDR3 here is CASSQDPLAGAYNEQFF. DNA for the CDR3: TGCGCCAGCAGCCAAGATCCCCTAGCGGGGGCCTACAATGAGCAGTTCTTC.

This clonotype was recorded a few times. The chain couples TRBV18 to TRBJ2-7, with D possibly TRBD1 on 5 matching bases. The length of the CDR3 is 12 residues. V was cut by 0 bases and J by 8 bases, with 8 bases left in between. CDR1 and CDR2 from the germline V gene are KGHSH and LQKENI. The CDR3 loop is CASSPPGRQQYF. In DNA, the CDR3 is TGTGCCAGCTCACCACCGGGGCGGCAGCAGTACTTC.

In its sample, this clonotype was seen a few times. J is TRBJ2-2 and V is TRBV29-1; unclear D gene. Germline V lookup: CDR1 SQVTM, CDR2 ANQGSEA. The CDR3 is made up of 14 amino acids. Between the trimmed V and J ends, which lost 4 bases and 2 bases, there was a span of 11 bases. Written as DNA, the CDR3 is TGCAGCGTTGGGCTGGCATCCAACACCGGGGAGCTGTTTTTT. Its protein is CSVGLASNTGELFF.

This clonotype was detected only a few times. The CDR3 DNA reads as TGTGCCAGCAGTTTGCCAGGGCCCAATCAGCCCCAGCATTTT. Protein product: CASSLPGPNQPQHF. This chain connects TRBV27 to TRBJ1-5, with a weak D call TRBD1 (5 bases). Between the trimmed V and J ends, which lost 3 bases and 3 bases, there was a span of 9 bases. The germline CDR1 and CDR2 sequences are MNHEY and SMNVEV (reference sequence). CDR3 size: 14 residues.

As DNA, the CDR3 is TGCAGTGCTGAAAGTTCGCAGTACTTC. Its protein product is CSAESSQYF. The rearrangement uses TRBV20-1 and TRBJ2-7; D is unresolved. This CDR3 contains 9 residues. Germline CDR1 reads DFQATT; CDR2 reads SNEGSKA (reference sequence). Trimming took 5 bases from V and 9 from J, leaving 8 bases between them.

In this sample, this clonotype turned up a few times. The chain employs TRBV7-2 and TRBJ1-6; D perhaps matches TRBD1 (5 bases). There are 13 residues in the CDR3. V was clipped by 1 base and J by 15 bases, with 13 bases between them. Germline loops: CDR1 SGHTA, CDR2 FQGNSA. CDR3 DNA: TGTGCCAGCAGCTTAGTGGGGGGAGCAGACCTCCACTTT. It translates to CASSLVGGADLHF.

The chain links TRBV27 to TRBJ1-5; the D gene is possibly TRBD1 (5 bases). The germline V gene has CDR1 MNHEY and CDR2 SMNVEV (reference sequence). The CDR3 spans 15 residues. With 5 bases removed from V and 3 bases from J, the gap between germline ends came to 14 bases. For the CDR3, the DNA is TGTGCCAGCAGTCGTACAGGAAATTACAATCAGCCCCAGCATTTT. This codes for CASSRTGNYNQPQHF.

V gene TRBV20-1 combines with J gene TRBJ2-2; 14 positions match TRBD2. This CDR3 has 18 amino acids. With V trimmed by 3 bases and J by 6 bases, 12 bases remained unmatched. The germline V gene encodes CDR1 DFQATT and CDR2 SNEGSKA (reference sequence). The CDR3 sequence: CSARPTSGRALRAGELFF. The DNA for the CDR3 is TGCAGTGCTAGGCCGACTAGCGGGAGGGCCCTTAGAGCCGGGGAGCTGTTTTTT.

This clonotype was recorded a few times. The J gene is TRBJ2-5, the V gene TRBV11-1; D tentatively fits TRBD1 or TRBD2 (6 bases each). The CDR3 contains 18 residues. Looked up from germline, CDR1 is SGHAT and CDR2 is FQDESV (reference sequence). V lost 4 bases and J lost 5, with 26 bases in between. CDR3 coding DNA: TGTGCCAGCAGCTCCTTTAGGGCTCGGGGGAGAAGGGGGGAGACCCAGTACTTC. Protein product: CASSSFRARGRRGETQYF.

Only a few counts were recorded for this clonotype. V usage is TRBV6-1 and J usage is TRBJ1-2, with TRBD1 as a possible D gene (6 bases). The germline V and J ends were trimmed by 1 base and 6 bases, with 9 bases remaining between them. CDR3 length equals 13 residues. CDR1 is MNHNS, CDR2 SASEGT, per germline. DNA of the CDR3: TGTGCCAGCAGTGAAGACAGGGCCCATGGCTACACCTTC. Translated: CASSEDRAHGYTF.

CDR3 protein: CSAGGPFGTDTQYF. For the CDR3, the DNA is TGCAGTGCTGGAGGACCCTTCGGCACAGATACGCAGTATTTT. The V and J genes are TRBV20-1 and TRBJ2-3; D possibly corresponds to TRBD2 (5 bases). Trimming removed 5 bases from V and 1 base from J, with 13 bases in between. The CDR3 runs to 14 residues. CDR1 DFQATT and CDR2 SNEGSKA come from the germline V gene (reference sequence).

V usage is TRBV4-2 and J usage is TRBJ1-5; D gene ambiguous. Germline V gene data show CDR1 as LGHNA and CDR2 as YNFKEQ. This CDR3 is built from 13 residues. The germline V and J ends were trimmed by 0 bases and 4 bases, with 4 bases remaining between them. CDR3 region: CASSQELNQPQHF. DNA of the CDR3: TGTGCCAGCAGCCAAGAATTAAATCAGCCCCAGCATTTT.

The V and J genes are TRBV27 and TRBJ2-5; 7 positions agree with TRBD2. Looked up from germline, CDR1 is MNHEY and CDR2 is SMNVEV (reference sequence). V was pared by 2 bases and J by 3 bases, with 3 bases of the junction left unmatched. The CDR3 totals 14 residues. This CDR3 reads CASSLRAGEETQYF. The DNA for the CDR3 is TGTGCCAGCAGTTTACGGGCGGGGGAAGAGACCCAGTACTTC.

The chain couples TRBV11-1 to TRBJ2-1, with 10 nucleotides matching TRBD2. CDR3 length equals 15 residues. Unmatched junction bases numbered 2, after V lost 1 base and J lost 5 bases. Germline assignment: CDR1 SGHAT and CDR2 FQDESV (reference sequence). CDR3 DNA sequence: TGTGCCAGCAGCTTAGGGACTAGCGGAGACAATGAGCAGTTCTTC. Amino acids: CASSLGTSGDNEQFF.